The 27 T cell receptor beta chains below all came from one sample that was sequenced in a study of cytomegalovirus exposure and HLA in healthy donors (dated by TCRdb to 2016 to 2017). The library relied on the immunoSEQ multiplex PCR assay. The multiplex PCR relied on a mix of 60 forward primers for TCR Vbeta segments and 13 reverse primers for TCR Jbeta segments. TCRdb carries this immuneACCESS record with in-frame sequences only. Its versions omit some clonotypes, under half of them owing to an unresolved V gene in the studies checked, with the rest unexplained. Within this sample are under 300,000 clones, with 85% to 95% of them counted one time only. The top ten clones comprise about 1.7% of the sample. The sample consisted of PBMCs. All receptors derive from a girl aged 2 to 9 in good health and CMV-seronegative.

The chain recombines TRBV28 with TRBJ2-7; 8 bases line up with TRBD1. In germline, CDR1 is MDHEN, CDR2 SYDVKM. The CDR3 consists of 13 residues. V trimming: 5 bases; J trimming: 2 bases; junction bases outside the gene matches: 2. CDR3 region: CASSPGGAYEQYF. CDR3 sequence (DNA): TGTGCCAGCAGTCCAGGGGGCGCCTACGAGCAGTACTTC.

This chain links TRBV5-1 with TRBJ2-5, with 7 bases fitting TRBD1. The DNA end lines up better with TRBJ2-7; the J call may be wrong. CDR1 SGHRS and CDR2 YFSETQ come from the germline V gene. The length of the CDR3 is 14 residues. CDR3 residues: CASSLRDSSYEQYF. CDR3 nucleotides: TGCGCCAGCAGCTTGCGGGACAGCTCCTACGAGCAGTACTTC.

The CDR3, as DNA: TGTGCCAGCAGTGACCTAGAATCACGACTAGCGGGGGGCGGTGAGCAGTTCTTC. This gives the protein CASSDLESRLAGGGEQFF. The chain combines TRBV2 with TRBJ2-1; 13 bases are shared with TRBD2. The CDR3 is made up of 18 amino acids. The germline V gene has CDR1 SNHLY and CDR2 FYNNEI. V shed 3 bases and J 9 bases; nucleotides not matched to a gene: 14.

The chain is built from TRBV27 and TRBJ2-7; D uncertain. The V gene's germline CDR1 is MNHEY and CDR2 SMNVEV (reference sequence). This CDR3 spans 13 amino acids. V was cut by 4 bases and J by 3 bases, with 10 bases left in between. The CDR3 region has the DNA TGTGCCAGCAGTTCCCTACCCCTCTACGAGCAGTACTTC. It encodes CASSSLPLYEQYF.

The chain uses TRBV6-1 and TRBJ2-7; 7 positions agree with TRBD2. The CDR3 is 13 amino acids. The J segment lost 3 bases and the V segment lost 5 bases, leaving 4 bases of the junction unmatched. CDR1 is MNHNS and CDR2 is SASEGT in the germline V gene. CDR3 in amino acids: CASSRGGSYEQYF. The DNA for the CDR3 is TGTGCCAGCAGTCGCGGCGGGAGCTACGAGCAGTACTTC.

The chain joins TRBV2 to TRBJ2-7, with 7 bases identical to TRBD1. This CDR3 region has 14 residues. V shed 5 bases and J 5 bases; nucleotides not matched to a gene: 9. CDR1 SNHLY and CDR2 FYNNEI come from the germline V gene. The CDR3 DNA follows: TGTGCCAGCAGTCACCGGGACAGACGCGACGAGCAGTACTTC. Amino acids: CASSHRDRRDEQYF.

J is TRBJ2-3 and V is TRBV13, with 8 bases fitting TRBD1. Germline assignment: CDR1 PRHDT and CDR2 FYEKMQ (reference sequence). CDR3 size: 15 residues. Trimming removed 5 bases from V and 2 bases from J; junction bases left unmatched: 6. Here the CDR3 reads CASSLGQGSTDTQYF. CDR3 nucleotides: TGTGCCAGCAGCCTCGGACAGGGATCCACAGATACGCAGTATTTT.

The chain couples TRBV19 to TRBJ2-2; tentative D call: TRBD1 (6 bases). This CDR3 has 17 residues. V lost 2 bases and J 4 bases, leaving 17 bases between the germline ends. The germline gives CDR1 LNHDA, CDR2 SQIVND (reference sequence). The CDR3 DNA is TGTGCCAGTAGTATACCTCCCGCAGGGGTAAGCACCGGGGAGCTGTTTTTT. Translation: CASSIPPAGVSTGELFF.

For the CDR3, the DNA is TGCGCCAGCAGCCAAGTACAGACAGCGGGAGGCTCCTACGAGCAGTACTTC. It encodes CASSQVQTAGGSYEQYF. V gene TRBV4-1 combines with J gene TRBJ2-7, with 9 bases aligning to TRBD2. In germline, CDR1 is MGHRA, CDR2 YSYEKL. V gave up 1 base and J gave up 0 bases; unmatched junction bases: 7. This CDR3 region has 17 residues.

The chain uses TRBV11-2 and TRBJ2-1; D gene uncertain. Per the germline V gene, CDR1 is SGHAT and CDR2 is FQNNGV. The length of the CDR3 is 13 residues. V lost 0 bases to trimming and J lost 5 bases, with 5 bases between them. CDR3 sequence (DNA): TGTGCCAGCAGCTTAGATCCCAACAATGAGCAGTTCTTC. Its protein product is CASSLDPNNEQFF.

The chain is built from TRBV27 and TRBJ2-7; TRBD2 matches 7 bases. CDR3 length equals 13 residues. With V trimmed by 4 bases and J by 6 bases, 6 bases remained unmatched. The germline V gene encodes CDR1 MNHEY and CDR2 SMNVEV (reference sequence). CDR3 sequence reads: CASSSTSDGEQYF. The CDR3 DNA is TGTGCCAGCAGTTCAACTAGCGATGGCGAGCAGTACTTC.

This chain uses TRBV11-2 with TRBJ2-3; 9 bases match TRBD1. The germline gives CDR1 SGHAT, CDR2 FQNNGV. The CDR3 sequence is 16 residues long. The junction had 13 bases not matched to a gene; V was cut back by 5 bases and J by 7 bases. The chain's CDR3 is CASSRRDREPSHTQYF. DNA of the CDR3: TGTGCCAGCAGCCGACGGGACAGGGAGCCCTCCCATACGCAGTATTTT.

The chain links TRBV27 to TRBJ1-1; a possible D gene is TRBD1 (6 bases). This CDR3 has 14 residues. The germline gives CDR1 MNHEY, CDR2 SMNVEV (reference sequence). Trimming removed 4 bases at V and 2 bases at J, with 11 bases between. This CDR3 is CASSWEQGNTEAFF. Here the CDR3 DNA reads TGTGCCAGCAGTTGGGAACAGGGAAACACTGAAGCTTTCTTT.

The chain links TRBV7-9 to TRBJ2-7; 12 nucleotides agree with TRBD1. The CDR3 contains 16 residues. Germline V CDR1 and CDR2: SEHNR, FQNEAQ (reference sequence). With V trimmed by 5 bases and J by 7 bases, 12 bases remained unmatched. The CDR3 is CASSLDPGQGAEEQYF. The CDR3 DNA reads as TGTGCCAGCAGCCTCGATCCGGGACAGGGGGCGGAGGAGCAGTACTTC. Together with reference TRBV7-9 and TRBJ2-7, the CDR3 gives the full variable domain: DTGVSQNPRHKITKRGQNVTFRCDPISEHNRLYWYRQTLGQGPEFLTYFQNEAQLEKSRLLSDRFSAERPKGSFSTLEIQRTEQGDSAMYLCASSLDPGQGAEEQYFGPGTRLTVT.

On this clone itself: Other DNA sequences of this sample code for an identical CDR3. This chain links TRBV6-5 with TRBJ1-1; no reliable D call. V gave up 2 bases and J gave up 2 bases, with 6 bases separating them. This CDR3 has 13 residues. The germline CDR1 and CDR2 sequences are MNHEY and SVGAGI. CDR3 nucleotides: TGTGCCAGCAGTTACGGGCAAAACACTGAAGCTTTCTTT. Translation: CASSYGQNTEAFF.

This chain uses TRBV4-1 with TRBJ1-2; 7 bases align to TRBD1. Germline assignment: CDR1 MGHRA and CDR2 YSYEKL. CDR3 length: 15 amino acids. The J segment lost 8 bases and the V segment lost 4 bases, leaving 13 bases of the junction unmatched. The CDR3 nucleotides are TGCGCCAGCAGCCCCAGACAGGGAGGCGTAGAAGGCTACACCTTC. Translation gives CASSPRQGGVEGYTF.

The chain employs TRBV7-6 and TRBJ2-5; 13 bases align to TRBD2. Trimming removed 1 base from V and 4 bases from J; junction bases left unmatched: 9. From germline, CDR1 is SGHVS and CDR2 FNYEAQ. This CDR3 comprises 18 residues. This chain's CDR3 is CASSLEVTSGRLGETQYF. The CDR3 nucleotides are TGTGCCAGCAGCTTAGAAGTGACTAGCGGGAGGTTAGGAGAGACCCAGTACTTC.

V and J are TRBV9 and TRBJ1-1; maybe TRBD1 (5 bases). V lost 6 bases, J lost 4 bases, and 13 bases lay in between. The germline V gene has CDR1 SGDLS and CDR2 YYNGEE. The CDR3 sequence is 13 residues long. DNA of the CDR3: TGTGCCAGCACCCAGATGGGGGGCACTGAAGCTTTCTTT. Its translation: CASTQMGGTEAFF.

As for this clone: This specimen includes other DNA sequences encoding the same CDR3. The V and J genes are TRBV18 and TRBJ2-7; TRBD1 matches 7 bases. The CDR3 loop spans 12 amino acids. Unmatched junction bases numbered 0, after V lost 3 bases and J lost 4 bases. The germline CDR1 and CDR2 sequences are KGHSH and LQKENI. The CDR3 nucleotides are TGTGCCAGCTCACCGACAGGGTACGAGCAGTACTTC. This encodes CASSPTGYEQYF.

This chain uses TRBV7-9 with TRBJ2-7, with a weak D call TRBD1 (5 bases). The CDR3 is made up of 12 amino acids. Germline V gene data show CDR1 as SEHNR and CDR2 as FQNEAQ (reference sequence). Trimming took off 5 bases at V and 6 bases at J, with 11 bases between the two ends. As DNA, the CDR3 is TGTGCCAGCAGCCCAGGACATTCCGAGCAGTACTTC. It encodes CASSPGHSEQYF.

This clone was detected only once. The rearrangement joins TRBV2 to TRBJ1-1; D might be TRBD1 (5 bases). V dropped 9 bases and J dropped 9 bases, with 11 bases sitting between them. The CDR3 consists of 10 residues. Germline loops: CDR1 SNHLY, CDR2 FYNNEI. CDR3 bases: TGTGCCAGGTCACAGGTGAAAGCTTTCTTT. Its translation is CARSQVKAFF.

The chain has TRBV19 and TRBJ1-1; D uncertain. V was trimmed by 5 bases and J by 3 bases, leaving 7 bases between them. CDR1 LNHDA and CDR2 SQIVND come from the germline V gene (reference sequence). The CDR3 loop spans 12 amino acids. This CDR3 is CASSYGDTEAFF. CDR3 coding DNA: TGTGCCAGTAGTTACGGGGACACTGAAGCTTTCTTT.

The chain employs TRBV2 and TRBJ2-2; 8 bases match TRBD2. This CDR3 has 15 amino acids. Looked up from germline, CDR1 is SNHLY and CDR2 is FYNNEI. The V segment lost 5 bases and the J segment 4 bases; nucleotides outside the gene matches: 6. The CDR3 sequence is CASSRYSGSTGELFF. For the CDR3, the DNA is TGTGCCAGCAGTAGGTACAGCGGGAGCACCGGGGAGCTGTTTTTT.

The rearrangement joins TRBV19 to TRBJ2-3; 9 bases are shared with TRBD2. Germline V lookup: CDR1 LNHDA, CDR2 SQIVND (reference sequence). The CDR3 sequence is 14 residues long. Trimming at V came to 5 bases and at J to 4 bases, leaving 4 bases not matched to a gene. Here the CDR3 DNA reads TGTGCCAGTAGTCCTGGGACTAGCCCAGATACGCAGTATTTT. This translates into CASSPGTSPDTQYF. Looking up the rest from reference TRBV19 and TRBJ2-3 gives the full variable domain: DGGITQSPKYLFRKEGQNVTLSCEQNLNHDAMYWYRQDPGQGLRLIYYSQIVNDFQKGDIAEGYSVSREKKESFPLTVTSAQKNPTAFYLCASSPGTSPDTQYFGPGTRLTVL.

The rearrangement joins TRBV25-1 to TRBJ1-4; 10 positions match TRBD1. V was pared by 5 bases and J by 4 bases, with 7 bases of the junction left unmatched. The CDR3 totals 16 residues. The germline gives CDR1 MGHDK, CDR2 SYGVNS. The CDR3 loop reads CASSFGTGAGNEKLFF. For the CDR3, the DNA is TGTGCCAGCAGTTTCGGGACAGGGGCCGGTAATGAAAAACTGTTTTTT.

This chain connects TRBV11-3 to TRBJ2-2; D is ambiguous. With 0 bases removed from V and 8 bases from J, the gap between germline ends came to 4 bases. Germline V gene lookup returns CDR1 SGHNT and CDR2 YENEEA. This CDR3 region has 12 residues. For the CDR3, the DNA is TGTGCCAGCAGCTTAGATCGGGGGGAGCTGTTTTTT. Its protein is CASSLDRGELFF. Using reference TRBV11-3 and TRBJ2-2 for the parts outside the CDR3, the full variable domain is EAGVVQSPRYKIIEKKQPVAFWCNPISGHNTLYWYLQNLGQGPELLIRYENEEAVDDSQLPKDRFSAERLKGVDSTLKIQPAELGDSAVYLCASSLDRGELFFGEGSRLTVL.

The rearrangement links TRBV4-1 to TRBJ2-7, with TRBD1 as a possible D gene (6 bases). CDR3 length: 15 amino acids. V lost 2 bases, J lost 4 bases, and 15 bases lay in between. CDR1 and CDR2 from the germline V gene are MGHRA and YSYEKL. The CDR3 DNA is TGCGCCAGCAGCCAATCGGACAGTTGGGGGTACGAGCAGTACTTC. Protein product: CASSQSDSWGYEQYF.